Sequencing of this T cell receptor (beta chain) was carried out in a study of blood T cell repertoires in COVID-19. About the research overall: Both acute and convalescent COVID-19 samples were obtained from the United States, Italy and Spain. Nucleic acid was either cDNA or gDNA, and it came from T cells, B-cell-depleted T cells, or PBMCs.

The CDR3 loop spans 14 amino acids. V lost 5 bases, J lost 5 bases, and 7 bases stayed unmatched. CDR1 and CDR2 (germline): LGHDT, YNNKEL (reference sequence). Authors' data handling: Nucleated cell number was recorded as an estimate derived from reference gene primer amplification. Libraries were prepared by immunoSEQ multiplex PCR; TCRdb keeps only in-frame clonotypes and omits some of them. The DNA was the basis for D and trimming; V, J and clone size are from that table. The profile covers some 340,000 clones, with 85% appearing a single time and about 3.6% taken by the ten largest. The clonotype comes from a woman in her late teens or twenties with acute or convalescent COVID-19. The J gene is TRBJ2-7, the V gene TRBV3-1 (or the pseudogene TRBV3-2); 9 positions match TRBD1. The sequenced sample consisted of peripheral blood. The DNA for the CDR3 is TGTGCCAGCAGCTACAGGGGGCGGGAAAACGAGCAGTACTTC. Its protein is CASSYRGRENEQYF.